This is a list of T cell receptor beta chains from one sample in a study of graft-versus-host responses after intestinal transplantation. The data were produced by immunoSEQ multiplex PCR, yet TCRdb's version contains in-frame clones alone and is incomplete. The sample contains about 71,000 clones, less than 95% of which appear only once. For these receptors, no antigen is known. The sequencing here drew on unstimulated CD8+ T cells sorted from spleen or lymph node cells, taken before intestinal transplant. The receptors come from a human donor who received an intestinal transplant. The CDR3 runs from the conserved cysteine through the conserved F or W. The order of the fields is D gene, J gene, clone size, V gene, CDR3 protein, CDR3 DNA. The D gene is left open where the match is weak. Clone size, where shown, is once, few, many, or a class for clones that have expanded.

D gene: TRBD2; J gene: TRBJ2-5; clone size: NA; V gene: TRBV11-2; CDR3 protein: CASTPGGGAQETQYF; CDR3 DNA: TGTGCCAGCACCCCGGGCGGGGGGGCACAAGAGACCCAGTACTTC
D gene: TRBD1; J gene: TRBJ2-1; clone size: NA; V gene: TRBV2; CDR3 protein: CASPRGRGQFF; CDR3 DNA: TGTGCCAGCCCCAGGGGGCGAGGGCAGTTCTTC
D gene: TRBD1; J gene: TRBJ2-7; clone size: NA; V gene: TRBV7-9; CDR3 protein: CASSFQGETYYEQYF; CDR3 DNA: TGTGCCAGCAGCTTTCAGGGGGAGACCTACTACGAGCAGTACTTC
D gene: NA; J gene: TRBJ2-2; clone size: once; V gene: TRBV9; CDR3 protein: CASSVDGGLGGELFF; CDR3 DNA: TGTGCCAGCAGCGTAGACGGGGGGCTTGGCGGGGAGCTGTTTTTT
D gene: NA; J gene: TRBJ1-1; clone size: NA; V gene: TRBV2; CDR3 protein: CASSEDPGGLNTEAFF; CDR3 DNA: TGTGCCAGCAGTGAAGACCCGGGAGGTCTGAACACTGAAGCTTTCTTT
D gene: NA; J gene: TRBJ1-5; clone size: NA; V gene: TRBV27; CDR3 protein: CASSLSPVTPVNQPQHF; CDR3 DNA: TGTGCCAGCAGTTTATCCCCCGTTACTCCGGTCAATCAGCCCCAGCATTTT
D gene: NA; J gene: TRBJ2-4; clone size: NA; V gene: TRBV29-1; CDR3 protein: CSGIGGLAKNIQYF; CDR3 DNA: TGCAGCGGGATCGGGGGTTTAGCCAAAAACATTCAGTACTTC
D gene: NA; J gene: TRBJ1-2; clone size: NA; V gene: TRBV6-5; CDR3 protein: CASSYSGLEGYTF; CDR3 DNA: TGTGCCAGCAGTTACTCAGGACTGGAGGGCTACACCTTC
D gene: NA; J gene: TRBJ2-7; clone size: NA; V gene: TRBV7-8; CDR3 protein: CASSFSRAYEQYF; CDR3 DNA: TGTGCCAGCAGCTTCTCCCGGGCCTACGAGCAGTACTTC
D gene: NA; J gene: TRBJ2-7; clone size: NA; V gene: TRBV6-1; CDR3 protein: CASSEPRVLPPYEQYF; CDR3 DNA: TGTGCCAGCAGTGAACCCCGGGTCCTCCCCCCCTACGAGCAGTACTTC
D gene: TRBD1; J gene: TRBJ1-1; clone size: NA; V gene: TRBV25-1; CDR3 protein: CASSDHSQGDTEAFF; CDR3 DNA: TGTGCCAGCAGTGACCACAGCCAGGGGGACACTGAAGCTTTCTTT
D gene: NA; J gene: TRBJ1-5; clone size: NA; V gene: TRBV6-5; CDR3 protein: CASRLYSNQPQHF; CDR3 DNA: TGTGCCAGCAGGCTCTATAGCAATCAGCCCCAGCATTTT
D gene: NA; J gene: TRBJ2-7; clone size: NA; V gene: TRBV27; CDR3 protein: CASHRDSPSREQYF; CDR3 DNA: TGTGCCAGCCACCGGGACTCCCCCTCCCGTGAGCAGTACTTC
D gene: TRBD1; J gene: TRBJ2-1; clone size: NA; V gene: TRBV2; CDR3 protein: CASSARDSYYNEQFF; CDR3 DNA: TGTGCCAGCAGCGCCAGGGACAGCTACTACAATGAGCAGTTCTTC
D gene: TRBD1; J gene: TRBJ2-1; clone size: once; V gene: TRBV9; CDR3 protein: CASSPWDSYNEQFF; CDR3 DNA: TGTGCCAGCAGCCCCTGGGACAGTTACAATGAGCAGTTCTTC
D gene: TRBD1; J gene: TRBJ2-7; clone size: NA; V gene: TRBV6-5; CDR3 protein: CASSDNRQGGHEQYF; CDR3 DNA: TGTGCCAGCAGCGATAACCGACAGGGTGGTCACGAGCAGTACTTC
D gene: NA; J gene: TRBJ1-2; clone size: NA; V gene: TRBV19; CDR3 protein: CASSSSNYGYTF; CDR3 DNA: TGTGCCAGTTCCAGTTCTAACTATGGCTACACCTTC
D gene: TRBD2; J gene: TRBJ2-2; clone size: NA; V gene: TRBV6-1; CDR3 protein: CASSEEVREVTGELFF; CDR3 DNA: TGTGCCAGCAGTGAAGAGGTCCGGGAGGTCACCGGGGAGCTGTTTTTT
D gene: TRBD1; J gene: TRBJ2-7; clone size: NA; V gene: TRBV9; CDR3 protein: CASSAAGTGYEQYF; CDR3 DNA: TGTGCCAGCAGCGCCGCCGGGACAGGGTACGAGCAGTACTTC
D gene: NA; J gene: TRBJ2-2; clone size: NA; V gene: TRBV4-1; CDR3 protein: CASSQEGWNTGELFF; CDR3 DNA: TGCGCCAGCAGCCAAGAGGGCTGGAACACCGGGGAGCTGTTTTTT
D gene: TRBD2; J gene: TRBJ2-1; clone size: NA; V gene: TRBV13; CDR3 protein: CASSDPLAGGEQFF; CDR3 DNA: TGTGCCAGCAGCGACCCACTAGCGGGAGGTGAGCAGTTCTTC
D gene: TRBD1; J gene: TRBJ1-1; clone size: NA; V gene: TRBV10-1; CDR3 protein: CASRDRDNTEAFF; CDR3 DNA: TGCGCCAGCCGGGACAGGGACAACACTGAAGCTTTCTTT
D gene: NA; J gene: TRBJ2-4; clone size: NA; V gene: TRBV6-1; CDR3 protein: CASILRGAKNIQYF; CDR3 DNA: TGTGCCAGCATACTTCGGGGAGCCAAAAACATTCAGTACTTC
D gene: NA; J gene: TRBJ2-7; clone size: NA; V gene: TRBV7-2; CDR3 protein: CASSLALGGPPYEQYF; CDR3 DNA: TGTGCCAGCAGCCTAGCCTTGGGGGGGCCCCCCTACGAGCAGTACTTC
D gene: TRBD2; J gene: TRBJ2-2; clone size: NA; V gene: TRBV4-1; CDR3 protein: CASSQERGGLTGELFF; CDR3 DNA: TGCGCCAGCAGCCAGGAGCGGGGGGGCCTCACCGGGGAGCTGTTTTTT
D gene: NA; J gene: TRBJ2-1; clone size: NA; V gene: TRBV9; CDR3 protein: CASSVVSNEQFF; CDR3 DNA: TGTGCCAGCAGCGTAGTCAGCAATGAGCAGTTCTTC
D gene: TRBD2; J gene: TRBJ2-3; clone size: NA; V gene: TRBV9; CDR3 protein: CASSVGTSGGTDTQYF; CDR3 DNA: TGTGCCAGCAGCGTAGGGACTAGCGGGGGCACAGATACGCAGTATTTT
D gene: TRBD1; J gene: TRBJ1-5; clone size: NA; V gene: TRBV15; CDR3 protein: CAASRDRASNQPQHF; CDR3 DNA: TGTGCCGCCAGCAGGGACAGGGCAAGCAATCAGCCCCAGCATTTT
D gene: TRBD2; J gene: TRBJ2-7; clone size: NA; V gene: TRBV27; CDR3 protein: CASSRGRGGPYEQYF; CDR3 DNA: TGTGCCAGCAGTCGGGGGCGGGGGGGTCCCTACGAGCAGTACTTC
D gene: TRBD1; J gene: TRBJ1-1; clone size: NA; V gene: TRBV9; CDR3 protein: CASSVQGENTEAFF; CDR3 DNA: TGTGCCAGCAGCGTACAGGGGGAGAACACTGAAGCTTTCTTT
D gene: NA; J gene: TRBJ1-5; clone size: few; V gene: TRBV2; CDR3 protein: CASSERRTQHF; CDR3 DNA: TGTGCCAGCAGCGAGCGGAGGACCCAGCATTTT
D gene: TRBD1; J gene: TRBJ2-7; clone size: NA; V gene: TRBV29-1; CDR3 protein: CSVVWDRGRYEQYF; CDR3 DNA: TGCAGCGTTGTCTGGGACAGGGGGCGTTACGAGCAGTACTTC
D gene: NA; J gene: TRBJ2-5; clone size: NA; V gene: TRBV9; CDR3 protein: CASSVEASEETQYF; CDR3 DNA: TGTGCCAGCAGCGTAGAGGCTAGCGAAGAGACCCAGTACTTC
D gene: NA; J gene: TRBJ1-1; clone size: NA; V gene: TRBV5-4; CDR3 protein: CASSSNTGTTEAFF; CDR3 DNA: TGTGCCAGCAGCTCGAACACAGGGACCACTGAAGCTTTCTTT
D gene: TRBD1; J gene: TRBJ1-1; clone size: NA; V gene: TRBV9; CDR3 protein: CASTLGDSSNTEAFF; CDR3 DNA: TGTGCCAGCACCCTTGGGGACAGCTCGAACACTGAAGCTTTCTTT
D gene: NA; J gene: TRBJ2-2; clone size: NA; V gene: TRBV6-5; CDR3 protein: CASSYGLNTGELFF; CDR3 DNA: TGTGCCAGCAGTTACGGCCTGAACACCGGGGAGCTGTTTTTT
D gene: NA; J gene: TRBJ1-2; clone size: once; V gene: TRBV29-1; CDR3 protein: CSVERGESYGYTF; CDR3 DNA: TGCAGCGTTGAGAGAGGTGAATCCTATGGCTACACCTTC
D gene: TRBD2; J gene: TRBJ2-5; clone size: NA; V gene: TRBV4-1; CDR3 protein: CASSQDGLAGQTQYF; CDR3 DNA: TGCGCCAGCAGCCAAGATGGACTAGCGGGGCAAACCCAGTACTTC
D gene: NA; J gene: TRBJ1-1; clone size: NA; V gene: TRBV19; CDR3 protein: CASSIGQWGNTEAFF; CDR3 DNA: TGTGCCAGTAGTATAGGACAGTGGGGTAACACTGAAGCTTTCTTT
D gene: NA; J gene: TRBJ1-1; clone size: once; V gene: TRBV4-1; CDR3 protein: CASSQAKGDEAFF; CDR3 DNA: TGCGCCAGCAGCCAAGCTAAGGGGGACGAAGCTTTCTTT
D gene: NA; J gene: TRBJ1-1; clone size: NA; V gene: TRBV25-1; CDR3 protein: CASSQQGNTEAFF; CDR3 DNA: TGTGCCAGCAGCCAACAGGGAAACACTGAAGCTTTCTTT
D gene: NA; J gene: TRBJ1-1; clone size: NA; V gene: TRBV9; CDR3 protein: CASSVGEGMNTEAFF; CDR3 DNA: TGTGCCAGCAGCGTAGGGGAGGGCATGAACACTGAAGCTTTCTTT
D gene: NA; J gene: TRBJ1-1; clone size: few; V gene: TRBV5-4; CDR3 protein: CASSPFSGNTEAFF; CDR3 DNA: TGTGCCAGCAGTCCCTTTTCGGGGAACACTGAAGCTTTCTTT
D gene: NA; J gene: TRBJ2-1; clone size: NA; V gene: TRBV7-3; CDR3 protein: CASSLTGEGVYNEQFF; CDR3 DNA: TGTGCCAGCAGCTTAACTGGGGAGGGGGTCTACAATGAGCAGTTCTTC
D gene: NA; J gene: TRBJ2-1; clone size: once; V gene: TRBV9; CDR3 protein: CASSVADNEQFF; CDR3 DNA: TGTGCCAGCAGCGTAGCGGACAATGAGCAGTTCTTC
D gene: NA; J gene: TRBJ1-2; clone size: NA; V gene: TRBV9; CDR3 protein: CASSVSGTLYGYTF; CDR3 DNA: TGTGCCAGCAGCGTATCCGGGACACTTTATGGCTACACCTTC
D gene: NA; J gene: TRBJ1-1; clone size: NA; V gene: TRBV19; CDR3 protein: CASKQGNTEAFF; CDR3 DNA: TGTGCCAGTAAGCAGGGGAACACTGAAGCTTTCTTT
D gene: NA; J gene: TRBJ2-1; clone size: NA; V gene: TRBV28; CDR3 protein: CASTLITGSSYNEQFF; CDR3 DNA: TGTGCCAGCACCCTTATCACAGGGAGCTCCTACAATGAGCAGTTCTTC
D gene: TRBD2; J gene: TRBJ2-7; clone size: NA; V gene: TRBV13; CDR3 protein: CASSPSGGAYEQYF; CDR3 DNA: TGTGCCAGCAGCCCCTCGGGAGGGGCTTACGAGCAGTACTTC
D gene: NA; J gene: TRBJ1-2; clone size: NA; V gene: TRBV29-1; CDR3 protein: CSVGGQYYTF; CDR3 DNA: TGCAGCGTTGGCGGACAGTACTACACCTTC